The clone carrying this T cell receptor (beta chain) occurred many times. Its antigen is not known. This specimen belongs to a study of regulatory T cells in long-lasting Graves disease. Whole-study findings and limits: Under persistent disease, TRBV28, TRBJ1-2 and TRBJ2-5 were used preferentially. Because few samples were included, accuracy may have been lower.

Time point described: persistent/refractory GD, antithyroid drugs over 5 years with positive TRAb. The TCR library used RNA extracted from PBMCs. Relying on iRepertoire HTBI primers and Arm-PCR of CDR3 regions, the team built TCR beta libraries. TCRdb re-called the multiplex PCR reads through MiXCR, storing one row per CDR3 protein. The data hold 350,000 to 450,000 distinct CDR3 sequences, with 20% observed a single time. The ends were cut back, 1 base at V and 0 bases at J, with 9 bases in the middle. CDR1 and CDR2 from the germline V gene are SGHTA and FQGNSA. CDR3 length equals 15 residues. Sequences were derived from peripheral blood mononuclear cells (PBMCs), sampled when the disease was refractory, from a patient treated with antithyroid drugs. The chain joins TRBV7-2 to TRBJ2-5; unclear D gene. The sequence derives from a female donor with Graves disease. CDR3 in DNA: TGTGCCAGCAGCTTAGGTCCCAGAAACCAAGAGACCCAGTACTTC. Translated, it gives CASSLGPRNQETQYF.